This T cell receptor beta chain stems from a study of Ad26.COV2.S vaccination and SARS-CoV-2 variants. Study details: The trial was COV1001 and the donor's arm was Ad26.COV2.S. Overall study results and limits: Compared with placebo recipients, vaccine recipients had higher spike-specific TCR breadth. Substantial breadth was reported for post-vaccination spike-specific CD8+ and CD4+ T cells. Similar non-spike TCR breadth was seen in vaccine and placebo recipients.

Only in-frame clones appear in the TCRdb table, and some are missing; sequencing was by immunoSEQ multiplex PCR. The sample has 300,000 to 350,000 clones; around 89% are singletons. The length of the CDR3 is 13 residues. The germline V gene has CDR1 SGHRS and CDR2 YFSETQ. The sample's treatment: some 19 received Ad26.COV2.S at low or high dose, single or two shots; roughly five received placebo; per-sample allocation not given. Specimens were obtained on day 63 following the first vaccine or placebo injection. In the case of this clone: As yet, its antigen is unknown. The junction does not match germline at one end; this may be a read error.

Sequencing was performed on peripheral blood, taken in a trial of Ad26.COV2.S vaccine versus placebo. The source is a person aged 18-60 years who received the Ad26.COV2.S COVID-19 vaccine or a placebo. V usage is TRBV5-1 and J usage is TRBJ2-7; a possible D gene is TRBD2 (6 bases). The CDR3 DNA reads TGCGCCAGCAGGTTGGCGGGGACCTACGAGCAGTACTTC. It specifies CASRLAGTYEQYF.